What follows are 3 T cell receptor beta chains derived from one specimen sequenced in a study of T cell repertoires in ileal Crohn's disease. Some clones are missing from TCRdb's copy, which holds only in-frame ones; the method was immunoSEQ multiplex PCR. The table has around 8,000 clones, under 80% seen once. The sample was ileal tissue. These receptors were obtained from an adult with Crohn's disease.

The chain uses TRBV5-6 and TRBJ2-7; possible D gene TRBD2, 6 bases. The CDR3 runs 12 residues. V lost 2 bases and J lost 5, with 8 bases in between. Germline CDR1 reads SGHDT; CDR2 reads YYEEEE. The CDR3 loop reads CASSFGSDEQYF. CDR3 DNA: TGTGCCAGCAGCTTCGGGAGCGACGAGCAGTACTTC.

This rearrangement joins TRBV9 to TRBJ2-3, with TRBD2 identical over 10 bases. Germline CDR1 SGDLS, CDR2 YYNGEE. The CDR3 runs to 16 residues. Losses at the gene ends were 3 bases for V and 6 bases for J; bases not matched to a gene: 10. CDR3 protein: CASSDLAGARGDTQYF. In DNA form, the CDR3 reads TGTGCCAGCAGCGATCTAGCGGGGGCTCGTGGGGATACGCAGTATTTT.

The CDR3 DNA follows: TGTGCCAGCAGCTTAGGGGCCAGGACAGATACGCAGTATTTT. Its translation: CASSLGARTDTQYF. The chain carries TRBV7-8 and TRBJ2-3; D call uncertain. The V end was cut by 1 base, the J end by 3 bases, with 8 bases between. In germline, CDR1 is SGHVS, CDR2 FQNEAQ. This CDR3 region has 14 residues.